These T cell receptor beta chains were read from a single sample in a study of regulatory T cells in long-lasting Graves disease. TCRdb reanalysed the multiplex PCR reads using MiXCR and keeps one entry per CDR3 protein. This table holds roughly 400,000 distinct CDR3 sequences, under 25% found once. Sequenced here: peripheral blood mononuclear cells (PBMCs), sampled when the disease was refractory, from a patient treated with antithyroid drugs. These receptors all come from a female donor with Graves disease. CDR3s include the opening cysteine and the closing phenylalanine or tryptophan. A D gene is named only where the DNA matches it firmly. Expanded clones are given a class, and other clones once, few, many or no size at all.

cdr3_aa: CASSYRGDLAKNIQYF; cdr3_nt: TGTGCCAGCAGCTACCGCGGGGATTTAGCCAAAAACATTCAGTACTTC; v_call: TRBV5-4; j_call: TRBJ2-4; d_call: -; clone_size: few
cdr3_aa: CASRPGLARRENNEQFF; cdr3_nt: TGTGCCAGCAGACCCGGACTAGCGCGGCGGGAGAACAATGAGCAGTTCTTC; v_call: TRBV27; j_call: TRBJ2-1; d_call: TRBD2; clone_size: -
cdr3_aa: CSARDVGQGLAGGEQYF; cdr3_nt: TGCAGTGCTAGAGATGTAGGGCAGGGACTAGCGGGGGGCGAGCAGTACTTC; v_call: TRBV20-1; j_call: TRBJ2-7; d_call: TRBD2; clone_size: -
cdr3_aa: CSVDTGSGYGYTF; cdr3_nt: TGCAGCGTTGATACAGGGTCGGGCTATGGCTACACCTTC; v_call: TRBV29-1; j_call: TRBJ1-2; d_call: -; clone_size: -
cdr3_aa: CASTQNGVQETQYF; cdr3_nt: TGTGCCAGCACCCAAAACGGCGTCCAAGAGACCCAGTACTTC; v_call: TRBV3-1; j_call: TRBJ2-5; d_call: -; clone_size: few
cdr3_aa: CASSAVWGGNEQFF; cdr3_nt: TGTGCCAGCAGTGCGGTATGGGGTGGCAATGAGCAGTTCTTC; v_call: TRBV6-2/TRBV6-3; j_call: TRBJ2-1; d_call: -; clone_size: few
cdr3_aa: CAIDTGTNYGYTF; cdr3_nt: TGTGCCATCGATACCGGGACTAACTATGGCTACACCTTC; v_call: TRBV7-2; j_call: TRBJ1-2; d_call: -; clone_size: many
cdr3_aa: CATTLPADTQYF; cdr3_nt: TGTGCCACCACTCTCCCCGCCGATACGCAGTATTTT; v_call: TRBV24-1; j_call: TRBJ2-3; d_call: -; clone_size: -
cdr3_aa: CAILSAMNTEAFF; cdr3_nt: TGTGCCATCCTCAGCGCCATGAACACTGAAGCTTTCTTT; v_call: TRBV10-3; j_call: TRBJ1-1; d_call: -; clone_size: -
cdr3_aa: CASSLALAGEQYF; cdr3_nt: TGTGCCAGCAGCTTAGCGCTCGCGGGGGAGCAGTACTTC; v_call: TRBV7-2; j_call: TRBJ2-7; d_call: -; clone_size: many
cdr3_aa: CTSSQGTGFGYTF; cdr3_nt: TGTACCAGCAGCCAGGGGACAGGTTTTGGCTACACCTTC; v_call: TRBV5-6; j_call: TRBJ1-2; d_call: TRBD1; clone_size: -
cdr3_aa: CASSPYSPRGGNIQYF; cdr3_nt: TGTGCCAGCTCACCTTATTCTCCGCGGGGGGGAAACATTCAGTACTTC; v_call: TRBV18; j_call: TRBJ2-4; d_call: TRBD2; clone_size: few
cdr3_aa: CASSLVGTGGLAPGELFF; cdr3_nt: TGTGCCAGCAGCTTGGTAGGGACAGGGGGACTAGCTCCCGGGGAGCTGTTTTTT; v_call: TRBV5-5; j_call: TRBJ2-2; d_call: TRBD1; clone_size: -
cdr3_aa: CASSIAGRTEAFF; cdr3_nt: TGTGCCAGTAGTATAGCTGGGAGAACTGAAGCTTTCTTT; v_call: TRBV19; j_call: TRBJ1-1; d_call: -; clone_size: few
cdr3_aa: CASSPRQDLNTEAFF; cdr3_nt: TGTGCCAGTAGCCCCCGGCAGGACTTGAACACTGAAGCTTTCTTT; v_call: TRBV19; j_call: TRBJ1-1; d_call: -; clone_size: many
cdr3_aa: CATSATANYGYTF; cdr3_nt: TGTGCCACCAGCGCGACAGCAAACTATGGCTACACCTTC; v_call: TRBV24-1; j_call: TRBJ1-2; d_call: -; clone_size: many
cdr3_aa: CASSELGQGGTGELFF; cdr3_nt: TGTGCCAGCAGTGAATTAGGACAGGGCGGCACCGGGGAGCTGTTTTTT; v_call: TRBV2; j_call: TRBJ2-2; d_call: TRBD1; clone_size: few
cdr3_aa: CASSLASRSAYPFF; cdr3_nt: TGTGCCAGCAGCTTGGCTTCCAGGTCGGCGTATCCTTTCTTT; v_call: TRBV5-6; j_call: TRBJ1-1; d_call: -; clone_size: -
cdr3_aa: CATSRDGGTGALLHF; cdr3_nt: TGTGCCACCAGCAGAGATGGCGGGACCGGCGCCCTCCTCCACTTT; v_call: TRBV15; j_call: TRBJ1-6; d_call: -; clone_size: -
cdr3_aa: CASRPTDYPSDNEQFF; cdr3_nt: TGTGCCAGCAGGCCAACGGACTACCCTTCCGACAATGAGCAGTTCTTC; v_call: TRBV28; j_call: TRBJ2-1; d_call: -; clone_size: once
cdr3_aa: CSASPGQLAGEQYF; cdr3_nt: TGCAGTGCTAGCCCAGGACAGCTAGCGGGCGAGCAGTACTTC; v_call: TRBV20-1; j_call: TRBJ2-7; d_call: TRBD2; clone_size: few
cdr3_aa: CSVEGIGGDRGVLQETQYF; cdr3_nt: TGCAGCGTTGAAGGCATCGGGGGGGACAGGGGAGTCCTACAAGAGACCCAGTACTTC; v_call: TRBV29-1; j_call: TRBJ2-5; d_call: TRBD1; clone_size: many
cdr3_aa: CASSHAEDGEAFF; cdr3_nt: TGCGCCAGCAGCCACGCCGAAGACGGGGAGGCTTTCTTT; v_call: TRBV4-1; j_call: TRBJ1-1; d_call: -; clone_size: -
cdr3_aa: CASHTGGLWAGNTIYF; cdr3_nt: TGTGCCAGCCATACTGGAGGTCTTTGGGCTGGAAACACCATATATTTT; v_call: TRBV28; j_call: TRBJ1-3; d_call: -; clone_size: few
cdr3_aa: CSAREGAWFGTQYF; cdr3_nt: TGCAGTGCTAGGGAGGGGGCATGGTTCGGGACCCAGTACTTC; v_call: TRBV20-1; j_call: TRBJ2-5; d_call: -; clone_size: many
cdr3_aa: CSADSGISYEQYF; cdr3_nt: TGCAGTGCCGATTCCGGCATCTCCTACGAGCAGTACTTC; v_call: TRBV20-1; j_call: TRBJ2-7; d_call: -; clone_size: many
cdr3_aa: CSAHVGQGDSPLHF; cdr3_nt: TGCAGTGCTCACGTAGGACAGGGGGATTCACCCCTCCACTTT; v_call: TRBV20-1; j_call: TRBJ1-6; d_call: TRBD1; clone_size: few
cdr3_aa: CASSVGGQPQHF; cdr3_nt: TGCGCCAGCAGTGTAGGAGGTCAGCCCCAGCATTTT; v_call: TRBV10-2; j_call: TRBJ1-5; d_call: -; clone_size: few
cdr3_aa: CASSLAWGYEQYF; cdr3_nt: TGTGCCAGCAGTTTGGCGTGGGGATACGAGCAGTACTTC; v_call: TRBV12-3/TRBV12-4; j_call: TRBJ2-7; d_call: -; clone_size: many
cdr3_aa: CASSLPDRLLTEAFF; cdr3_nt: TGTGCCAGTAGTCTACCCGACAGGCTTCTCACTGAAGCTTTCTTT; v_call: TRBV19; j_call: TRBJ1-1; d_call: -; clone_size: few
cdr3_aa: CASSYRINEKLFF; cdr3_nt: TGTGCCAGCAGTTACAGGATCAATGAAAAACTGTTTTTT; v_call: TRBV7-2; j_call: TRBJ1-4; d_call: -; clone_size: -
cdr3_aa: CSAYHGNTIYF; cdr3_nt: TGCAGCGCCTACCACGGAAACACCATATATTTT; v_call: TRBV29-1; j_call: TRBJ1-3; d_call: -; clone_size: few
cdr3_aa: CASSHHSRLAGDPDTQYF; cdr3_nt: TGCGCCAGCAGCCACCACTCTAGACTAGCGGGAGATCCAGATACGCAGTATTTT; v_call: TRBV4-1; j_call: TRBJ2-3; d_call: TRBD2; clone_size: -
cdr3_aa: CASSKETSTDTQYF; cdr3_nt: TGTGCCAGCAGTAAGGAGACGTCAACAGATACGCAGTATTTT; v_call: TRBV27; j_call: TRBJ2-3; d_call: -; clone_size: -
cdr3_aa: CSAEDGREETQYF; cdr3_nt: TGCAGCGCCGAAGACGGGCGGGAAGAGACCCAGTACTTC; v_call: TRBV29-1; j_call: TRBJ2-5; d_call: -; clone_size: many
cdr3_aa: CASSPRQGDRTQYF; cdr3_nt: TGCGCCAGCAGCCCGAGGCAGGGGGATCGGACCCAGTACTTC; v_call: TRBV5-1; j_call: TRBJ2-5; d_call: TRBD1; clone_size: few
cdr3_aa: CASSLGTALSTEAFF; cdr3_nt: TGTGCCAGCAGTTTGGGGACAGCCCTGAGCACTGAAGCTTTCTTT; v_call: TRBV28; j_call: TRBJ1-1; d_call: TRBD1; clone_size: many